Listed here are 30 T cell receptor beta chains from one sample, sequenced in a study of Graves' ophthalmopathy and Graves' hyperthyroidism (dated 2018 in TCRdb). The sequencing machine was an Illumina HiSeq 2000. For repertoire sequencing, TCR beta CDR3 regions were amplified from RNA transcripts. The first round was an RT-PCR using HTBI primers with the Qiagen OneStep RT-PCR kit, and this first round was followed by a second-round multiplex PCR, then size selection and purification. TCRdb reanalyzed the raw reads on its own, using fastp at Q25 for trimming and MiXCR for clone calling, and kept in-frame beta chains. Each CDR3 protein gets just one entry, which takes the most common genes and DNA from the rows behind it. For this sample there are 650,000 to 900,000 distinct CDR3 sequences; roughly 41% appear just once. The ten biggest clones cover approximately 43% of the sample. Sequencing used peripheral blood. Receptors originate from an adult man with Graves' ophthalmopathy.

This clonotype was observed a handful of times. This chain uses TRBV11-1 with TRBJ2-7, with 8 bases identical to TRBD2. The V segment lost 1 base and the J segment 4 bases; nucleotides outside the gene matches: 9. The length of the CDR3 is 16 residues. CDR1 and CDR2 (germline): SGHAT, FQDESV (reference sequence). The CDR3 region has the DNA TGTGCCAGCAGCTTAGGTCGGGGGGGAAAATCTTACGAGCAGTACTTC. Protein: CASSLGRGGKSYEQYF.

The V and J genes are TRBV20-1 and TRBJ1-1; tentative D call: TRBD1 (6 bases). The V end lost 0 bases, the J end lost 4 bases, and 12 bases lay between the germline ends. Germline loops: CDR1 DFQATT, CDR2 SNEGSKA (reference sequence). This CDR3 has 14 residues. The chain's CDR3 is CSARDPGAGTEAFF. CDR3 in DNA: TGCAGTGCTAGAGATCCGGGGGCCGGCACTGAAGCTTTCTTT.

This clonotype was found a few times. The germline gene is not matched at one end of the junction; a read error may be the cause. This rearrangement joins TRBV10-3 to TRBJ2-5; D unclear. The CDR3 is made up of 14 amino acids. The V gene's germline CDR1 is ENHRY and CDR2 SYGVKD. CDR3 residues: CASSLSLSPETQYF. The CDR3 DNA reads as TGTGCCAGCAGTTTATCGTTGAGCCCAGAGACCCAGTACTTC.

The chain employs TRBV7-9 and TRBJ2-7, with TRBD1 matching 8 bases. The germline V gene encodes CDR1 SEHNR and CDR2 FQNEAQ (reference sequence). The ends lost 5 bases at V and 7 bases at J; junction bases unmatched: 13. This CDR3 has 15 residues. The CDR3 region is CASSPTGTGTVEQYF. CDR3 DNA sequence: TGTGCCAGCAGCCCCACCGGGACAGGCACTGTGGAGCAGTACTTC. Together with reference TRBV7-9 and TRBJ2-7, the CDR3 gives the full variable domain: DTGVSQNPRHKITKRGQNVTFRCDPISEHNRLYWYRQTLGQGPEFLTYFQNEAQLEKSRLLSDRFSAERPKGSFSTLEIQRTEQGDSAMYLCASSPTGTGTVEQYFGPGTRLTVT.

The CDR3 loop reads CASSLQGNIAYEQYF. The CDR3 bases are TGTGCCAGCAGCTTACAGGGGAATATCGCCTACGAGCAGTACTTC. This rearrangement joins TRBV7-9 to TRBJ2-7; possibly TRBD1 for D (6 bases). Germline CDR1 SEHNR, CDR2 FQNEAQ (reference sequence). The germline V and J ends were trimmed by 2 bases and 2 bases, with 13 bases remaining between them. The CDR3 length is 15 residues.

This clonotype has just a few counts. V gene TRBV7-9 combines with J gene TRBJ2-5, with 8 bases that match TRBD1. From germline, CDR1 is SEHNR and CDR2 FQNEAQ (reference sequence). V gave up 2 bases and J gave up 1 base; unmatched junction bases: 9. CDR3 size: 17 residues. CDR3 in amino acids: CASSLPLGQGAQETQYF. In DNA, the CDR3 is TGTGCCAGCAGCTTACCCCTTGGGCAGGGGGCCCAAGAGACCCAGTACTTC.

This clonotype occurred many times. This sequence joins TRBV10-3 and TRBJ1-5; D not resolved. The germline V and J ends were trimmed by 5 bases and 4 bases, with 15 bases remaining between them. The CDR3 spans 15 residues. The germline CDR1 and CDR2 sequences are ENHRY and SYGVKD. CDR3 in DNA: TGTGCCATCAGTCGCCCGTACGTTCTAAATCAGCCCCAGCATTTT. Amino acids: CAISRPYVLNQPQHF.

The J gene is TRBJ1-2, the V gene TRBV25-1; 7 bases fit TRBD1. Germline CDR1 is MGHDK and CDR2 is SYGVNS. The CDR3 consists of 12 residues. V lost 7 bases to trimming and J lost 6 bases; unmatched junction nucleotides: 5. CDR3 region: CASTGTVDGYTF. CDR3 nucleotide sequence: TGTGCCAGCACCGGGACAGTCGATGGCTACACCTTC.

A few counts support this clonotype. The J gene is TRBJ1-4, the V gene TRBV9; D is undetermined. With 4 bases removed from V and 4 bases from J, the gap between germline ends came to 29 bases. The CDR3 totals 20 residues. CDR1 is SGDLS, CDR2 YYNGEE, per germline. The CDR3 spells CASSNTDKPGTSLLNEKLFF. CDR3 DNA: TGTGCCAGCAGCAATACTGACAAGCCCGGCACCTCCCTACTTAATGAAAAACTGTTTTTT.

This clonotype was recorded at least ten times. The CDR3: CSVGQESNQPQHF. Here the CDR3 DNA reads TGCAGCGTTGGACAGGAGAGCAATCAGCCCCAGCATTTT. This chain links TRBV29-1 with TRBJ1-5, with a tentative D call TRBD1 (6 bases). Germline CDR1 and CDR2: SQVTM and ANQGSEA. V was clipped by 4 bases and J by 1 base, with 8 bases between them. The CDR3 is 13 amino acids.

The sample holds many counts of this clonotype. This chain uses TRBV15 with TRBJ2-5; the match to TRBD1 covers 9 bases. The CDR3 runs 14 residues. The ends lost 4 bases at V and 5 bases at J; junction bases unmatched: 5. The germline gives CDR1 LNHNV, CDR2 YYDKDF (reference sequence). CDR3 residues: CATSMDRGRETQYF. DNA of the CDR3: TGTGCCACCAGCATGGACAGGGGCAGGGAGACCCAGTACTTC.

This clonotype was detected ten times or more. The genes are TRBV5-8 and TRBJ1-2, with 7 positions matching TRBD1. CDR1 is SGHTS, CDR2 YDEGEE, per germline. Germline trimming cut 5 bases from V and 2 bases from J; bases unmatched to any gene: 6. The CDR3 loop spans 14 amino acids. CDR3 sequence: CASRGTDGNYGYTF. The CDR3 nucleotides are TGTGCCAGCAGGGGGACAGACGGGAACTATGGCTACACCTTC.

About this clonotype: One junction end does not reproduce the germline sequence, and a read error may be involved. CDR3 protein: CSTRASGGFPNSPLHF. DNA for the CDR3: TGCAGTACTAGAGCGTCGGGGGGTTTCCCTAATTCACCCCTCCACTTT. The V and J genes are TRBV20-1 and TRBJ1-6; tentative D call: TRBD1 (5 bases). Germline-derived CDR1 and CDR2 are DFQATT and SNEGSKA (reference sequence). This CDR3 is 16 amino acids long.

V and J are TRBV20-1 and TRBJ1-1; a weak D match, TRBD1 (5 bases). This CDR3 spans 14 amino acids. From germline, CDR1 is DFQATT and CDR2 SNEGSKA (reference sequence). Trimming took off 1 base at V and 6 bases at J, with 15 bases between the two ends. CDR3 nucleotide sequence: TGCAGTGCTAGAGGTGGGGGTTCTGTATCTGAAGCTTTCTTT. It is translated as CSARGGGSVSEAFF.

This clonotype has more than one count but fewer than ten. V gene TRBV7-9 combines with J gene TRBJ2-5; possibly TRBD2 for D (6 bases). Germline V gene lookup returns CDR1 SEHNR and CDR2 FQNEAQ (reference sequence). Between the trimmed V and J ends, which lost 6 bases and 5 bases, there was a span of 10 bases. The CDR3 consists of 12 residues. The CDR3 DNA reads TGTGCCAGCAGTTCGGGGGACGAGACCCAGTACTTC. Translated: CASSSGDETQYF.

At least ten counts were recorded for this clonotype. The gene calls are TRBV24-1 and TRBJ2-5, with TRBD2 as a possible D gene (5 bases). This CDR3 contains 15 residues. Trimming stripped 6 bases from V and 3 bases from J, with 16 bases between. CDR1 is KGHDR and CDR2 is SFDVKD in the germline V gene. This CDR3 is CATSRGNAREETQYF. The CDR3 DNA sequence: TGTGCCACCAGTCGGGGTAATGCTAGGGAAGAGACCCAGTACTTC.

The sample holds many counts of this clonotype. V is TRBV10-3 and J is TRBJ1-2, with 10 bases lining up with TRBD1. The CDR3 consists of 12 residues. Germline CDR1 reads ENHRY; CDR2 reads SYGVKD. V gave up 10 bases and J gave up 8 bases; unmatched junction bases: 7. The CDR3 sequence: CATTGGAGGYTF. The CDR3 nucleotides are TGTGCCACGACAGGGGGCGCGGGGGGCTACACCTTC.

The rearrangement uses TRBV10-3 and TRBJ2-5; TRBD2 matches at 9 bases. The V segment lost 11 bases and the J segment 7 bases; nucleotides outside the gene matches: 17. The germline V gene encodes CDR1 ENHRY and CDR2 SYGVKD. The CDR3 consists of 15 residues. The CDR3 here is CASQGREGLFGTQYF. The CDR3, as DNA: TGTGCCTCCCAGGGGCGGGAGGGCCTATTTGGGACCCAGTACTTC.

This clonotype was detected many times. The chain joins TRBV10-2 to TRBJ1-4; 7 bases agree with TRBD1. Trimming took 4 bases from V and 6 from J; bases not matched to a gene: 8. The germline V gene has CDR1 WSHSY and CDR2 SAAADI. The CDR3 covers 15 residues. CDR3 in DNA: TGCGCCAGCAGTGGGGAGACAGGGTCGGATGAAAAACTGTTTTTT. Translating gives CASSGETGSDEKLFF.

The V call is TRBV2, the J call TRBJ2-6; weak D call: TRBD1 (6 bases). V shed 8 bases and J shed 0 bases, with 11 bases lying between them. The CDR3 contains 15 residues. The germline gives CDR1 SNHLY, CDR2 FYNNEI. Here the CDR3 reads CASSTGPSGANVLTF. The CDR3, as DNA: TGTGCCAGCTCCACAGGGCCCTCTGGGGCCAACGTCCTGACTTTC.

This clonotype was picked up a small number of times. This chain uses TRBV20-1 with TRBJ1-5; tentatively, D is TRBD1 (5 bases). The V and J ends lost 5 bases and 0 bases respectively, with 11 bases between them. The CDR3 extends over 14 amino acids. The germline V gene encodes CDR1 DFQATT and CDR2 SNEGSKA (reference sequence). In nucleotides, the CDR3 is TGCAGTGCTCGAAACAGGCATAGCAATCAGCCCCAGCATTTT. Its translation: CSARNRHSNQPQHF.

This clonotype has just a few counts. The gene calls are TRBV9 and TRBJ1-1, with 7 bases lining up with TRBD1. Germline V gene lookup returns CDR1 SGDLS and CDR2 YYNGEE. The junction had 7 bases not matched to a gene; V was cut back by 4 bases and J by 1 base. The length of the CDR3 is 15 residues. The CDR3 bases are TGTGCCAGCAGCCAAAGACAGGGCTGGAACACTGAAGCTTTCTTT. Its protein is CASSQRQGWNTEAFF.

This clonotype was found many times. The chain is built from TRBV2 and TRBJ1-1; D uncertain. The ends were cut back, 1 base at V and 0 bases at J, with 3 bases in the middle. The CDR3 is 13 amino acids. Germline V lookup: CDR1 SNHLY, CDR2 FYNNEI. CDR3: CASSEDLNTEAFF. CDR3 bases: TGTGCCAGCAGTGAAGATTTGAACACTGAAGCTTTCTTT.

The chain has TRBV2 and TRBJ2-1; D is unclear. The germline V and J ends were trimmed by 6 bases and 0 bases, with 12 bases remaining between them. Germline CDR1 reads SNHLY; CDR2 reads FYNNEI. The CDR3 covers 15 residues. The CDR3 here is CASSMTGRSYNEQFF. In DNA, the CDR3 is TGTGCCAGCAGCATGACTGGTCGCTCCTACAATGAGCAGTTCTTC.

In regard to this clonotype: A much larger clone differs from this one at a single base, so this may be a read error. CDR3 DNA: TGCAGTGCTAGAGTGCAGGTTCAAGACGGCTACACCTTC. This codes for CSARVQVQDGYTF. V gene TRBV20-1 combines with J gene TRBJ1-2; no clear D. CDR3 length: 13 amino acids. Germline V gives CDR1 DFQATT, CDR2 SNEGSKA (reference sequence). V shed 1 base and J shed 8 bases, with 14 bases lying between them.

The table lists this clonotype with a few counts. This chain joins TRBV9 and TRBJ1-2; the D is unclear. Trimming took off 4 bases at V and 5 bases at J, with 21 bases between the two ends. From germline, CDR1 is SGDLS and CDR2 YYNGEE. The CDR3 loop spans 16 amino acids. This CDR3 reads CASSPSISGQNYGYTF. DNA of the CDR3: TGTGCCAGCAGCCCATCAATCAGCGGGCAAAATTATGGCTACACCTTC.

For this clonotype: Germline is not matched at one junction end, which may reflect a read error. The chain is built from TRBV13 and TRBJ2-7; D might be TRBD2 (5 bases). The CDR3 length is 13 residues. Germline loops: CDR1 PRHDT, CDR2 FYEKMQ (reference sequence). CDR3 sequence: CAGSLGRGYEQYF. As DNA, the CDR3 is TGTGCCGGCAGCTTAGGCCGAGGGTACGAGCAGTACTTC.

This clonotype was seen only a few times. The J gene is TRBJ2-3, the V gene TRBV10-3, with D tentatively TRBD2 (7 bases). Germline CDR1 is ENHRY and CDR2 is SYGVKD. The length of the CDR3 is 18 residues. The ends were cut back, 5 bases at V and 4 bases at J, with 25 bases in the middle. The CDR3 DNA reads TGTGCCATCAGTTCTAACAGAGGGGGGGCCGTAGGTGCAGATACGCAGTATTTT. Its translation: CAISSNRGGAVGADTQYF.

This clonotype has only a few counts. The rearrangement uses TRBV5-1 and TRBJ2-7; TRBD1 might be the D (6 bases). Germline values: CDR1 SGHRS, CDR2 YFSETQ. Trimming took off 2 bases at V and 5 bases at J, with 14 bases between the two ends. This CDR3 is 14 amino acids long. CDR3 in DNA: TGCGCCAGCAGCTTCGACAGGATTTCCCACGAGCAGTACTTC. Its translation is CASSFDRISHEQYF.

The V call is TRBV20-1, the J call TRBJ1-1, with D perhaps matching TRBD1 (6 bases). This CDR3 comprises 15 residues. Germline CDR1 reads DFQATT; CDR2 reads SNEGSKA (reference sequence). Trimming took 6 bases from V and 0 from J, leaving 17 bases between them. CDR3 DNA sequence: TGCAGTGCAAAGACAGGTGGAGTAATGAACACTGAAGCTTTCTTT. Amino acid sequence: CSAKTGGVMNTEAFF.